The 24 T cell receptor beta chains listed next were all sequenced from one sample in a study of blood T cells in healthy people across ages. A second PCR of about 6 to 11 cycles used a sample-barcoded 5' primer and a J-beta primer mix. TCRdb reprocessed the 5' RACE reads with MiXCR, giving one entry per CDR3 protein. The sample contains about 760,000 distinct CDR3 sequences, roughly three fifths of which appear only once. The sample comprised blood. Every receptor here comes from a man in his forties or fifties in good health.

The CDR3 bases are TGCGCCAGCAGCCAACCCGAGATGATAAACTATGGCTACACCTTC. It translates to CASSQPEMINYGYTF. This chain uses TRBV4-1 with TRBJ1-2, with no clear D. CDR1 and CDR2 (germline): MGHRA, YSYEKL. Trimming removed 2 bases at V and 2 bases at J, with 12 bases between. This CDR3 has 15 amino acids.

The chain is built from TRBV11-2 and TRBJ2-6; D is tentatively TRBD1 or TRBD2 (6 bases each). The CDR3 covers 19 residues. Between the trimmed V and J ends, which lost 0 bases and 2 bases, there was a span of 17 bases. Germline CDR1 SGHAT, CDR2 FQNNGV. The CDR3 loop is CASSLDTSLGGAGANVLTF. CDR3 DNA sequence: TGTGCCAGCAGCTTAGATACTAGCCTGGGGGGCGCTGGGGCCAACGTCCTGACTTTC.

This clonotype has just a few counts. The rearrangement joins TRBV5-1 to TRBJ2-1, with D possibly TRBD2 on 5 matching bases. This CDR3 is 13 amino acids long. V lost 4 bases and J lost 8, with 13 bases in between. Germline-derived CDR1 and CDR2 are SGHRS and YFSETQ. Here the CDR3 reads CASSIREWHEQFF. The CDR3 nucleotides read TGCGCCAGCAGCATCCGGGAATGGCATGAGCAGTTCTTC.

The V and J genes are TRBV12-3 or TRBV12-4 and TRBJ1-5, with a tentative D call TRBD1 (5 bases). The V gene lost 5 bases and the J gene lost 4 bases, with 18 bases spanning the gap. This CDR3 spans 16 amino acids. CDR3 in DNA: TGTGCCAGCAGTGGGGCGGCGGGGGGAAGGAATCAGCCCCAGCATTTT. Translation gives CASSGAAGGRNQPQHF.

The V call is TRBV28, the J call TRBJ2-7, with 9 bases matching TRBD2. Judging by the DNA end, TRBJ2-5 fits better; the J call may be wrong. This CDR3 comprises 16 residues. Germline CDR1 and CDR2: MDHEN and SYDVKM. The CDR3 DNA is TGTGCCAGCAGATCCCCCAGCGGGGGGCGCGAGGAGACCCAGTACTTC. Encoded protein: CASRSPSGGREETQYF.

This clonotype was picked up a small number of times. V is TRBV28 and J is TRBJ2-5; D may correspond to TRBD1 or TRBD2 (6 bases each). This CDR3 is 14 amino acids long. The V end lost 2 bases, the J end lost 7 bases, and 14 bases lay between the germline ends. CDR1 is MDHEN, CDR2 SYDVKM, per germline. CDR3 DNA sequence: TGTGCCAGCAGTTTAAGGGGGGCAGCGGGGACCCAGTACTTC. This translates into CASSLRGAAGTQYF.

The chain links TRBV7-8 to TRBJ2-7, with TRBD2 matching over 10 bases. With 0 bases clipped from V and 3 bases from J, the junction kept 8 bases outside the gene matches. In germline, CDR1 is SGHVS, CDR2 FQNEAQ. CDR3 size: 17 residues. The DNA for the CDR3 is TGTGCCAGCAGCTTAGCGCGGCTAGCGGGAGTCGGCTACGAGCAGTACTTC. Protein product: CASSLARLAGVGYEQYF.

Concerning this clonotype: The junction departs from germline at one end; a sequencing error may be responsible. The CDR3 loop is CASSLQGSGRRLDTQYF. DNA for the CDR3: TGCGCCAGCAGTTTACAGGGCAGCGGTCGACGGTTGGATACGCAGTATTTT. The V gene is TRBV27, the J gene TRBJ2-3; D possibly corresponds to TRBD1 (6 bases). The CDR3 runs to 17 residues. The germline V gene has CDR1 MNHEY and CDR2 SMNVEV (reference sequence).

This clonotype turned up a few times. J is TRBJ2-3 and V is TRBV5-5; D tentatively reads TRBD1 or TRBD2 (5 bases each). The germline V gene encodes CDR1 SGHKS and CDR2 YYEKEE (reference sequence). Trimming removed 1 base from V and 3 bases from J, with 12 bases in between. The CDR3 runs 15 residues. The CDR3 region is CASSLRTGRTDTQYF. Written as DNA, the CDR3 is TGTGCCAGCAGCTTGCGAACGGGGCGTACAGATACGCAGTATTTT.

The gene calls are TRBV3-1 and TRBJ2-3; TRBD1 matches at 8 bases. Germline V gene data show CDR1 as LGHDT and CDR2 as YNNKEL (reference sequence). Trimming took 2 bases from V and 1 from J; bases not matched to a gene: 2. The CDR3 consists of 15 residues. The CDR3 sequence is CASSQNRGGTDTQYF. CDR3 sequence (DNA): TGTGCCAGCAGCCAAAACAGGGGGGGCACAGATACGCAGTATTTT.

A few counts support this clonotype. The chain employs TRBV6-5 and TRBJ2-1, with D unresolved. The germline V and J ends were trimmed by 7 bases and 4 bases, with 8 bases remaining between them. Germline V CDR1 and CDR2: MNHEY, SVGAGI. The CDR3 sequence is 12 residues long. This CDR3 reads CASTSRYNEQFF. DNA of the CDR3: TGTGCCAGCACTTCCAGGTACAATGAGCAGTTCTTC.

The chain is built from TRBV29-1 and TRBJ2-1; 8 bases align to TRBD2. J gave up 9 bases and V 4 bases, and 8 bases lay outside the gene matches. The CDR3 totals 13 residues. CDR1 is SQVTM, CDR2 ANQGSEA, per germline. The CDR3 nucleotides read TGCAGCGTTGCTTTAGCGGGATTGAGTGAGCAGTTCTTC. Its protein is CSVALAGLSEQFF.

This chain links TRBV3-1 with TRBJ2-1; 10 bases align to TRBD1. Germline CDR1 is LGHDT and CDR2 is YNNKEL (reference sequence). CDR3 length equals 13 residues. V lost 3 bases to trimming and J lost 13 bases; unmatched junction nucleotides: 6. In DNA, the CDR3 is TGTGCCAGCAGCCACGAGGGGACAGGGGTTCAGTTCTTC. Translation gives CASSHEGTGVQFF.

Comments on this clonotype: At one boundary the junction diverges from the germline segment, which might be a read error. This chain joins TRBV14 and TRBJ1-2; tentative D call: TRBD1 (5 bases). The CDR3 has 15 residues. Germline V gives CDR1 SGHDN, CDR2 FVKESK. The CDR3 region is CAGSPNQGNQRGYTF. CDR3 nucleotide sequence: TGTGCCGGCAGCCCCAATCAGGGAAACCAGCGGGGCTACACCTTC.

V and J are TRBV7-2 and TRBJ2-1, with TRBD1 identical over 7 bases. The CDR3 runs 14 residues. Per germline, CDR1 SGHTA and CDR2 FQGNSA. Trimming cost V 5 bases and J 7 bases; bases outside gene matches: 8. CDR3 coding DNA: TGTGCCAGCAGCCTCAATCACAGGGGTAATGAGCAGTTCTTC. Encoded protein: CASSLNHRGNEQFF.

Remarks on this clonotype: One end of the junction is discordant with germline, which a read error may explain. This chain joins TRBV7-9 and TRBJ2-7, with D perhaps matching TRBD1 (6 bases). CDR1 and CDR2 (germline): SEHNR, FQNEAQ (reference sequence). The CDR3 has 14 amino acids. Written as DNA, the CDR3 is TGTACCAGCAGCCTCCCAGGACAGACCTACGAGCAGTACTTC. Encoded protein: CTSSLPGQTYEQYF.

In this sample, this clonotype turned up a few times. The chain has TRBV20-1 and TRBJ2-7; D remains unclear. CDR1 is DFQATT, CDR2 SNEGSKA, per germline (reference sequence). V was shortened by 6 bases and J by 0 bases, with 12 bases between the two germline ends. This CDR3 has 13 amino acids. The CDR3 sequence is CSAVHDRSYEQYF. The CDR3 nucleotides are TGCAGTGCGGTACATGACCGCTCCTACGAGCAGTACTTC.

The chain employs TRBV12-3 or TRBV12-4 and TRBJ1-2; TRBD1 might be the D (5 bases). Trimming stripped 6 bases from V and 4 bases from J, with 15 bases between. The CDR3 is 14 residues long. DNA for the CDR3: TGTGCCAGCAGAATTGGAAGGGGAGTCTATGGCTACACCTTC. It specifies CASRIGRGVYGYTF.

This CDR3 is CASSQEWRQSHNEQFF. The CDR3 DNA follows: TGTGCCAGCAGCCAAGAATGGAGACAGAGTCACAATGAGCAGTTCTTC. V and J are TRBV4-2 and TRBJ2-1; possibly TRBD1 for D (5 bases). With 0 bases removed from V and 5 bases from J, the gap between germline ends came to 14 bases. Looked up from germline, CDR1 is LGHNA and CDR2 is YNFKEQ. This CDR3 is 16 amino acids long.

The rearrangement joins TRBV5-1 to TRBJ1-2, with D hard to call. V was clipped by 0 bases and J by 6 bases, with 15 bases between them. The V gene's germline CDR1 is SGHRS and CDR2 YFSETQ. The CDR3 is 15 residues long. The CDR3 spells CASSLELRVADGYTF. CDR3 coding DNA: TGCGCCAGCAGCTTGGAACTAAGGGTAGCGGATGGCTACACCTTC. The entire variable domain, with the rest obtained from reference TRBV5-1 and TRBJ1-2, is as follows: KAGVTQTPRYLIKTRGQQVTLSCSPISGHRSVSWYQQTPGQGLQFLFEYFSETQRNKGNFPGRFSGRQFSNSRSEMNVSTLELGDSALYLCASSLELRVADGYTFGSGTRLTVV.

CDR3 nucleotide sequence: TGTGCCAGCAGCCAAGGACTAGCGGGAGATAGTGAGCAGTTCTTC. As protein: CASSQGLAGDSEQFF. The chain carries TRBV3-1 and TRBJ2-1; 12 bases fit TRBD2. This CDR3 spans 15 amino acids. The V gene end was trimmed by 1 base and the J gene end by 9 bases; junction bases not matched to a gene: 4. Per the germline V gene, CDR1 is LGHDT and CDR2 is YNNKEL (reference sequence).

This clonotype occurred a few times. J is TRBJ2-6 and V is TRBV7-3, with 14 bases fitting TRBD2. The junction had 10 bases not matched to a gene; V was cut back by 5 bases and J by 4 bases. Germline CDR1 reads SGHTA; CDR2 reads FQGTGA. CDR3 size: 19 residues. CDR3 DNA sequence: TGTGCCAGCAGCCCCCTAAGACTAGCGGGAGGGGACGGGGCCAACGTCCTGACTTTC. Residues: CASSPLRLAGGDGANVLTF.

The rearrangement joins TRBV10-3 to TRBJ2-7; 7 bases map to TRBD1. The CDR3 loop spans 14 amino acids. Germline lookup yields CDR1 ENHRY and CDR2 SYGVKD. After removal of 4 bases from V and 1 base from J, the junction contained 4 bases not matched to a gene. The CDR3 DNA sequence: TGTGCCATCAGTGGGGACAGACTATCCTACGAGCAGTACTTC. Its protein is CAISGDRLSYEQYF.

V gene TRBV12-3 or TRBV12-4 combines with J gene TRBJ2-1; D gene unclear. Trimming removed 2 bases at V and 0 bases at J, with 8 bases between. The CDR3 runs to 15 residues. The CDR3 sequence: CASSLRSPSYNEQFF. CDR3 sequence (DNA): TGTGCCAGCAGTTTACGATCCCCCTCCTACAATGAGCAGTTCTTC.